Only a few counts were recorded for the clone carrying this TCR beta chain. The antigen is undetermined. This sample is drawn from a study of regulatory T cells in long-lasting Graves disease. Study findings and constraints: It is possible that accuracy was reduced by the small size of the sample. Public clonotype sharing was higher in persistent than newly diagnosed patients.

iRepertoire HTBI primers and Arm-PCR of CDR3 regions built TCR beta libraries. TCRdb re-derived calls from the multiplex PCR reads in MiXCR, one entry per CDR3 protein. The sample lists about 620,000 distinct CDR3 sequences; roughly 15% were seen once. The time point was: newly diagnosed GD, antithyroid drugs for less than 3 months. Scientists built the TCR library using RNA that was extracted from PBMCs. Clinicians diagnosed Graves' disease using American Thyroid Association guidelines. With EDTA tubes as the receptacles, around 10 milliliters of peripheral blood were drawn. The same data also went into a second study, on T cells in Graves' hyperthyroidism and ophthalmopathy.

Here the sequenced sample was peripheral blood mononuclear cells (PBMCs), taken at new diagnosis, from a patient treated with antithyroid drugs. This TCR was recovered from a woman aged 25 to 45 with Graves disease.

CDR3 in DNA: TGTGCCAGTAAGCCGGGCCCAAACATTCAGTACTTC. Translated, it gives CASKPGPNIQYF. The V and J genes are TRBV19 and TRBJ2-4, with D unresolved. The germline gives CDR1 LNHDA, CDR2 SQIVND (reference sequence). CDR3 length: 12 residues. Between the trimmed V and J ends, which lost 7 bases and 6 bases, there was a span of 10 bases.